A single sample gave rise to the 11 T cell receptor beta chains below, sequenced in a study of OX40 agonist ivuxolimab in advanced cancers. Libraries were prepared by immunoSEQ multiplex PCR; TCRdb keeps only in-frame clonotypes and omits some of them. The sample carries tens of thousands of clones, more than 85% recorded once. Specimen: CD4+ or CD8+ T cells sorted from blood, collected in a trial of the OX40 agonist ivuxolimab. These receptor sequences come from an adult with an advanced solid tumor such as melanoma, head and neck, liver or kidney cancer.

The chain has TRBV5-3 and TRBJ2-7; 9 bases are shared with TRBD1. TRBV5-3 has ORF status, its function being uncertain. The CDR3 covers 16 residues. V lost 2 bases and J lost 3; bases outside the gene matches: 9. The CDR3 is CARSLNHRDRDYEQYF. CDR3 DNA: TGTGCCAGAAGCTTAAATCACCGGGACAGGGACTACGAGCAGTACTTC.

This rearrangement joins TRBV7-3 to TRBJ2-2; TRBD2 is a possible D gene (6 bases). CDR3 length: 14 residues. Germline CDR1 and CDR2: SGHTA and FQGTGA. Between the trimmed V and J ends, which lost 6 bases and 7 bases, there was a span of 15 bases. The DNA of the CDR3 is TGTGCCAGCAGAATGACCCGGGAGAACGGGGAGCTGTTTTTT. Encoded protein: CASRMTRENGELFF.

J is TRBJ2-1 and V is TRBV7-9, with 13 bases that match TRBD2. Germline V CDR1 and CDR2: SEHNR, FQNEAQ (reference sequence). CDR3 size: 19 residues. V was pared by 3 bases and J by 8 bases, with 16 bases of the junction left unmatched. CDR3 sequence: CASSFLGLAGDKGAHEQFF. The CDR3 DNA reads TGTGCCAGCAGCTTTCTTGGACTAGCGGGAGATAAGGGTGCCCATGAGCAGTTCTTC.

CDR3 sequence: CASSISGQGASDTQYF. In nucleotides, the CDR3 is TGTGCCAGTAGTATATCGGGACAGGGGGCGTCAGATACGCAGTATTTT. V gene TRBV19 combines with J gene TRBJ2-3; TRBD1 agrees at 12 bases. CDR1 is LNHDA and CDR2 is SQIVND in the germline V gene (reference sequence). With 2 bases clipped from V and 4 bases from J, the junction kept 4 bases outside the gene matches. This CDR3 spans 16 amino acids.

The chain is built from TRBV19 and TRBJ1-5; tentative D call: TRBD1 (5 bases). Germline V gene data show CDR1 as LNHDA and CDR2 as SQIVND (reference sequence). CDR3 length: 17 residues. The V gene lost 5 bases and the J gene lost 4 bases, with 21 bases spanning the gap. CDR3 residues: CASSSTSWGGGNQPQHF. CDR3 DNA sequence: TGTGCCAGTAGTTCCACCAGCTGGGGGGGAGGGAATCAGCCCCAGCATTTT.

This clone occurred a few times. Compared with germline, one end of the junction differs, possibly owing to a read error. The chain is built from TRBV19 and TRBJ2-7; D remains unclear. The CDR3 is 12 residues long. Germline V gives CDR1 LNHDA, CDR2 SQIVND (reference sequence). CDR3 nucleotides: TGTGCCAGTAGTCTAGATCCCCAAAAGCAGTACTTC. Translated: CASSLDPQKQYF.

The rearrangement uses TRBV5-1 and TRBJ2-7, with 11 bases aligning to TRBD2. The germline V gene encodes CDR1 SGHRS and CDR2 YFSETQ. This CDR3 is built from 15 residues. After removal of 1 base from V and 4 bases from J, the junction contained 4 bases not matched to a gene. The CDR3 bases are TGCGCCAGCAGCTTGATCGGGACTAGCGGTTACGAGCAGTACTTC. Its translation: CASSLIGTSGYEQYF.

The rearrangement joins TRBV7-6 to TRBJ2-1; TRBD2 matches 7 bases. Germline V CDR1 and CDR2: SGHVS, FNYEAQ. The length of the CDR3 is 13 residues. V trimming: 0 bases; J trimming: 7 bases; junction bases outside the gene matches: 0. This chain's CDR3 is CASSLAGGNEQFF. The CDR3 DNA sequence: TGTGCCAGCAGCTTAGCGGGAGGGAATGAGCAGTTCTTC.

A note on this clone: At the DNA level, this CDR3 is encoded by other sequences in the same sample as well. The chain uses TRBV5-1 and TRBJ2-6, with D possibly TRBD1 on 5 matching bases. CDR1 is SGHRS and CDR2 is YFSETQ in the germline V gene. The ends were cut back, 2 bases at V and 0 bases at J, with 12 bases in the middle. The CDR3 has 17 amino acids. For the CDR3, the DNA is TGCGCCAGCAGCTTAGCCGGACAAGGCTCTGGGGCCAACGTCCTGACTTTC. Amino acids: CASSLAGQGSGANVLTF. The variable domain in full, with the rest retrieved from reference TRBV5-1 and TRBJ2-6, is KAGVTQTPRYLIKTRGQQVTLSCSPISGHRSVSWYQQTPGQGLQFLFEYFSETQRNKGNFPGRFSGRQFSNSRSEMNVSTLELGDSALYLCASSLAGQGSGANVLTFGAGSRLTVL.

This rearrangement joins TRBV10-1 to TRBJ2-2; D remains ambiguous. Germline CDR1 is WNHNN and CDR2 is SYGVQD (reference sequence). Trimming left V 8 bases short and J 3 bases short, with 19 bases between. The length of the CDR3 is 16 residues. This CDR3 is CASRPDGSIHTGELFF. The DNA of the CDR3 is TGCGCCAGCCGCCCCGACGGTTCGATACACACCGGGGAGCTGTTTTTT.

V usage is TRBV9 and J usage is TRBJ2-3; 8 bases are shared with TRBD2. The junction had 3 bases not matched to a gene; V was cut back by 0 bases and J by 0 bases. CDR3 length equals 16 residues. Germline V CDR1 and CDR2: SGDLS, YYNGEE. In DNA, the CDR3 is TGTGCCAGCAGCGTAGTACTAGCGGCTAGCACAGATACGCAGTATTTT. This translates into CASSVVLAASTDTQYF.